These 20 T cell receptor beta chains were all obtained from the same sample, sequenced in a study of PD-1 blockade in mismatch repair-deficient tumors. Documented time point: roughly 11-day in vitro stimulation with candidate neoantigen peptide 4. No antigen has been assigned to these receptors. TCRdb's table, derived via immunoSEQ multiplex PCR, lists solely in-frame clones and lacks some. The sample shows about 14,000 clones, around 84% of them seen only once. The starting material was cells cultured in vitro, obtained from a patient treated with pembrolizumab. Receptors originate from an adult with mismatch repair-deficient cancer.

The gene calls are TRBV9 and TRBJ2-1, with 8 bases matching TRBD2. After removal of 2 bases from V and 7 bases from J, the junction contained 14 bases not matched to a gene. The CDR3 has 17 residues. Germline V CDR1 and CDR2: SGDLS, YYNGEE. CDR3 nucleotide sequence: TGTGCCAGCAGCGTGGGAGGGGCGGGAGGTTCGGGAAATGAGCAGTTCTTC. Amino acids: CASSVGGAGGSGNEQFF.

The rearrangement joins TRBV7-3 to TRBJ2-7, with 11 positions matching TRBD2. Looked up from germline, CDR1 is SGHTA and CDR2 is FQGTGA. The CDR3 spans 15 residues. Trimming at V came to 2 bases and at J to 4 bases, leaving 4 bases not matched to a gene. The CDR3 sequence: CASSLLAGGQYEQYF. CDR3 in DNA: TGTGCCAGCAGCTTACTAGCGGGAGGTCAATACGAGCAGTACTTC.

Comments on this clone: Other nucleotide sequences from this sample produce the same CDR3. The rearrangement uses TRBV27 and TRBJ2-2; D is possibly TRBD2 (5 bases). The length of the CDR3 is 14 residues. V dropped 5 bases and J dropped 4 bases, with 11 bases sitting between them. Germline V CDR1 and CDR2: MNHEY, SMNVEV (reference sequence). CDR3 sequence: CASSLGAATGELFF. As DNA, the CDR3 is TGTGCCAGCAGTCTCGGAGCGGCCACCGGGGAGCTGTTTTTT.

The chain joins TRBV5-1 to TRBJ2-3, with a tentative D call TRBD1 (6 bases). The CDR3 consists of 13 residues. CDR1 and CDR2 from the germline V gene are SGHRS and YFSETQ. The V gene lost 4 bases and the J gene lost 4 bases, with 10 bases spanning the gap. The CDR3 protein is CASSLGQPDTQYF. The CDR3 nucleotides are TGCGCCAGCAGCCTAGGACAGCCAGATACGCAGTATTTT.

This clone was picked up one time. This chain joins TRBV18 and TRBJ1-3; D not certain. V dropped 3 bases and J dropped 4 bases, with 7 bases sitting between them. CDR3 length: 13 residues. Per the germline V gene, CDR1 is KGHSH and CDR2 is LQKENI. The CDR3 nucleotides are TGTGCCAGCTCACCTGCCTCAGGAAACACCATATATTTT. Amino acids: CASSPASGNTIYF.

This chain connects TRBV18 to TRBJ2-5; 7 nucleotides match TRBD2. J was trimmed by 2 bases and V by 5 bases; bases with no gene match: 5. The CDR3 has 14 amino acids. Germline lookup yields CDR1 KGHSH and CDR2 LQKENI. CDR3 loop: CASSKNSGQETQYF. CDR3 DNA: TGTGCCAGCTCAAAGAATAGCGGGCAAGAGACCCAGTACTTC.

The chain carries TRBV5-1 and TRBJ1-1; D not certain. The CDR3 has 13 residues. Trimming left V 7 bases short and J 4 bases short, with 14 bases between. In germline, CDR1 is SGHRS, CDR2 YFSETQ. The CDR3, as DNA: TGCGCCAGCGCTTTGTCTTGGGTCACTGAAGCTTTCTTT. Protein sequence: CASALSWVTEAFF.

V gene TRBV28 combines with J gene TRBJ1-2; 8 positions match TRBD1. The trim removed 5 bases at V and 6 bases at J, leaving 8 bases unmatched. The CDR3 has 14 amino acids. The germline V gene encodes CDR1 MDHEN and CDR2 SYDVKM. In nucleotides, the CDR3 is TGTGCCAGCAGTATAGGGACAGGTGCCGATGGCTACACCTTC. Encoded protein: CASSIGTGADGYTF.

The chain joins TRBV5-1 to TRBJ2-3; 9 bases agree with TRBD2. V shed 2 bases, J shed 4 bases, and the junction held 8 bases outside the gene matches. CDR3 length: 16 amino acids. In germline, CDR1 is SGHRS, CDR2 YFSETQ. The CDR3 nucleotides read TGCGCCAGCAGCTTCGGACTAGCGAGGTATCCAGATACGCAGTATTTT. This codes for CASSFGLARYPDTQYF.

V and J are TRBV5-1 and TRBJ1-1; TRBD1 is a possible D gene (6 bases). Germline CDR1 and CDR2: SGHRS and YFSETQ. V gave up 0 bases and J gave up 4 bases, with 7 bases separating them. The CDR3 loop spans 13 amino acids. The chain's CDR3 is CASSLEGGTEAFF. The CDR3 coding sequence is TGCGCCAGCAGCTTGGAAGGGGGCACTGAAGCTTTCTTT.

J is TRBJ2-7 and V is TRBV9, with 13 nucleotides matching TRBD2. The CDR3 consists of 15 residues. V was pared by 4 bases and J by 3 bases, with 4 bases of the junction left unmatched. Germline V lookup: CDR1 SGDLS, CDR2 YYNGEE. The CDR3 coding sequence is TGTGCCAGCAGCCCGGGACTAGCGGGAAACTACGAGCAGTACTTC. It yields the protein CASSPGLAGNYEQYF.

This chain uses TRBV5-1 with TRBJ2-3, with 9 bases lining up with TRBD2. The CDR3 extends over 17 amino acids. Germline V gene lookup returns CDR1 SGHRS and CDR2 YFSETQ. V was pared by 0 bases and J by 4 bases, with 9 bases of the junction left unmatched. The CDR3 bases are TGCGCCAGCAGCTTGGCCCCTAGCGGGAAAGGTCCAGATACGCAGTATTTT. Encoded protein: CASSLAPSGKGPDTQYF.

J is TRBJ1-6 and V is TRBV5-5; 9 nucleotides agree with TRBD1. This CDR3 region has 16 residues. After removal of 5 bases from V and 10 bases from J, the junction contained 13 bases not matched to a gene. Germline assignment: CDR1 SGHKS and CDR2 YYEKEE (reference sequence). CDR3 in amino acids: CASSFNSRTGESPLHF. The CDR3 DNA follows: TGTGCCAGCAGTTTTAACTCCCGGACAGGGGAATCACCCCTCCACTTT.

This chain connects TRBV5-4 to TRBJ2-1, with 11 bases fitting TRBD2. CDR1 is SGHNT, CDR2 YYREEE, per germline (reference sequence). The V gene end was trimmed by 4 bases and the J gene end by 4 bases; junction bases not matched to a gene: 7. The CDR3 sequence is 16 residues long. The DNA for the CDR3 is TGTGCCAGCAGCGACTTGCTAGCGGGGGGATACAATGAGCAGTTCTTC. Protein sequence: CASSDLLAGGYNEQFF.

The chain couples TRBV7-9 to TRBJ1-1; the D is unclear. V lost 3 bases and J 2 bases, leaving 7 bases between the germline ends. CDR3 length equals 13 residues. Germline V CDR1 and CDR2: SEHNR, FQNEAQ (reference sequence). CDR3 protein: CASSFGFNTEAFF. Written as DNA, the CDR3 is TGTGCCAGCAGCTTCGGCTTTAACACTGAAGCTTTCTTT.

The chain employs TRBV9 and TRBJ2-7; TRBD2 matches 8 bases. Trimming removed 0 bases from V and 2 bases from J; junction bases left unmatched: 7. The germline V gene encodes CDR1 SGDLS and CDR2 YYNGEE. The length of the CDR3 is 16 residues. The CDR3 DNA follows: TGTGCCAGCAGCGTAGATCCAGCGGGAGACACCTACGAGCAGTACTTC. Translating it yields CASSVDPAGDTYEQYF.

A few counts support this clone. This chain connects TRBV11-2 to TRBJ2-6; D gene uncertain. The CDR3 extends over 18 amino acids. V shed 0 bases and J shed 0 bases, with 12 bases lying between them. Germline V CDR1 and CDR2: SGHAT, FQNNGV. The DNA for the CDR3 is TGTGCCAGCAGCTTAGATGCAGTCGGTAGCTCTGGGGCCAACGTCCTGACTTTC. It translates to CASSLDAVGSSGANVLTF.

The chain carries TRBV11-3 and TRBJ2-3, with D hard to call. The germline CDR1 and CDR2 sequences are SGHNT and YENEEA. This CDR3 region has 14 residues. Trimming shortened V by 0 bases and J by 2 bases, and 6 bases separated the two germline ends. In DNA, the CDR3 is TGTGCCAGCAGCTTAGAGCCTATCACAGATACGCAGTATTTT. Translated, it gives CASSLEPITDTQYF.

The V gene is TRBV30, the J gene TRBJ1-2; 8 positions agree with TRBD1. The germline V gene has CDR1 GTSNPN and CDR2 SVGIG (reference sequence). The junction had 10 bases not matched to a gene; V was cut back by 3 bases and J by 7 bases. The CDR3 is made up of 14 amino acids. The CDR3 is CAWSEDRELSGYTF. For the CDR3, the DNA is TGTGCCTGGAGCGAGGACAGGGAGCTGAGTGGCTACACCTTC. Looking up the rest from reference TRBV30 and TRBJ1-2 gives the full variable domain: SQTIHQWPATLVQPVGSPLSLECTVEGTSNPNLYWYRQAAGRGLQLLFYSVGIGQISSEVPQNLSASRPQDRQFILSSKKLLLSDSGFYLCAWSEDRELSGYTFGSGTRLTVV.

This clone appeared once. The CDR3 bases are TGTGCCAGCAACAGCGGGAGCTCCTACGAGCAGTACTTC. Translating gives CASNSGSSYEQYF. The chain uses TRBV11-3 and TRBJ2-7, with 8 positions matching TRBD2. J gave up 0 bases and V 7 bases, and 2 bases lay outside the gene matches. Per the germline V gene, CDR1 is SGHNT and CDR2 is YENEEA. CDR3 length: 13 residues.